These 22 T cell receptor beta chains originate from one sample sequenced in a study of PD-1 blockade in classical Hodgkin lymphoma. Sequenced by immunoSEQ multiplex PCR; TCRdb stores in-frame clones only, minus some. The sample lists some 2,500 clones; 61% were seen once. The time point is: cycle 4 day 1 (C4D1), after less than 7 weeks of nivolumab. Relapses following autologous stem cell transplantation were seen in all patients, with brentuximab vedotin exposure varying. CD8+ T cells were isolated from thawed PBMCs by magnetic negative selection. The sample in question was CD8+ T cells from blood, obtained before the fourth cycle of nivolumab. The source is a human donor with classical Hodgkin lymphoma.

The V and J genes are TRBV7-9 and TRBJ2-3; D is undetermined. V lost 1 base to trimming and J lost 6 bases, with 14 bases between them. The CDR3 loop spans 15 amino acids. The germline V gene encodes CDR1 SEHNR and CDR2 FQNEAQ (reference sequence). The CDR3 sequence is CASSLEVALEDTQYF. The CDR3, as DNA: TGTGCCAGCAGCTTAGAAGTCGCCTTGGAGGATACGCAGTATTTT.

This chain joins TRBV11-1 and TRBJ1-1; D is possibly TRBD1 (5 bases). Germline values: CDR1 SGHAT, CDR2 FQDESV (reference sequence). CDR3 length equals 14 residues. The V end was cut by 0 bases, the J end by 3 bases, with 8 bases between. CDR3 sequence reads: CASSLAGGHTEAFF. CDR3 coding DNA: TGTGCCAGCAGCTTAGCGGGGGGTCACACTGAAGCTTTCTTT.

This sequence joins TRBV11-2 and TRBJ2-3; TRBD1 or TRBD2 may be the D gene (6 bases each). This CDR3 is 14 amino acids long. With 10 bases removed from V and 1 base from J, the gap between germline ends came to 15 bases. Looked up from germline, CDR1 is SGHAT and CDR2 is FQNNGV. The CDR3 DNA reads TGTGCCACACAGGAGGGGGGCGGCACAGATACGCAGTATTTT. Protein product: CATQEGGGTDTQYF.

This rearrangement joins TRBV5-5 to TRBJ2-7, with D perhaps being TRBD1 or TRBD2 (5 bases each). The V and J ends lost 2 bases and 2 bases respectively, with 8 bases between them. Germline loops: CDR1 SGHKS, CDR2 YYEKEE (reference sequence). This CDR3 is 13 amino acids long. The DNA of the CDR3 is TGTGCCAGCAGCTTTGGGGGACCCTACGAGCAGTACGTC. Amino acids: CASSFGGPYEQYV.

This chain links TRBV27 with TRBJ2-1; D might be TRBD1 (6 bases). Between the trimmed V and J ends, which lost 5 bases and 5 bases, there was a span of 19 bases. The CDR3 runs to 16 residues. From germline, CDR1 is MNHEY and CDR2 SMNVEV (reference sequence). CDR3 in amino acids: CASSQGTEISDNEQFF. The CDR3, as DNA: TGTGCCAGCAGTCAGGGGACGGAGATTAGTGACAATGAGCAGTTCTTC.

Judged by abundance, this clone is large (0.1 to 1%). The chain carries TRBV27 and TRBJ2-7, with D tentatively TRBD2 (5 bases). This CDR3 is built from 13 residues. The V and J ends lost 8 bases and 6 bases respectively, with 17 bases between them. Germline V gene lookup returns CDR1 MNHEY and CDR2 SMNVEV (reference sequence). The CDR3 protein is CASASSGWGEQYF. The CDR3 bases are TGTGCCAGCGCTAGCAGTGGGTGGGGCGAGCAGTACTTC.

This rearrangement joins TRBV7-2 to TRBJ1-1, with a possible D match to TRBD1 (5 bases). V shed 5 bases and J shed 7 bases, with 14 bases lying between them. The germline gives CDR1 SGHTA, CDR2 FQGNSA. This CDR3 is built from 13 residues. CDR3 sequence (DNA): TGTGCCAGCAGCGTGGGAGGGGTTGTTGAAGCTTTCTTT. This encodes CASSVGGVVEAFF.

V is TRBV29-1 and J is TRBJ2-7, with D possibly matching TRBD2 (7 bases). Per the germline V gene, CDR1 is SQVTM and CDR2 is ANQGSEA. The V gene lost 7 bases and the J gene lost 1 base, with 14 bases spanning the gap. This CDR3 comprises 13 residues. The CDR3 nucleotides are TGCAGCGCCGTAGGGGGGGTTTCCTACGAGCAGTACTTC. Protein sequence: CSAVGGVSYEQYF.

The chain has TRBV7-2 and TRBJ1-1; the D gene is possibly TRBD1 (5 bases). The ends were cut back, 0 bases at V and 3 bases at J, with 8 bases in the middle. CDR3 length: 14 residues. The germline V gene has CDR1 SGHTA and CDR2 FQGNSA. The CDR3 DNA follows: TGTGCCAGCAGCTTAGCGGGGGGTCACACTGAAGCTTTCTTT. As protein: CASSLAGGHTEAFF.

The chain's CDR3 is CASSDGPPSYEQYF. CDR3 bases: TGTGCCAGCAGTGATGGCCCTCCGTCCTACGAGCAGTACTTC. J is TRBJ2-7 and V is TRBV2; D is undetermined. Trimming removed 3 bases at V and 1 base at J, with 10 bases between. The length of the CDR3 is 14 residues. Germline CDR1 SNHLY, CDR2 FYNNEI.

The rearrangement uses TRBV7-2 and TRBJ1-5, with D uncertain. The CDR3 has 13 residues. With 1 base removed from V and 3 bases from J, the gap between germline ends came to 4 bases. From germline, CDR1 is SGHTA and CDR2 FQGNSA. The CDR3 loop reads CASSLEVNQPQHF. The DNA for the CDR3 is TGTGCCAGCAGCTTAGAAGTCAATCAGCCCCAGCATTTT.

This clone has just a few counts. Additional DNA sequences in this sample encode the identical CDR3. The genes are TRBV5-1 and TRBJ2-1, with 11 bases fitting TRBD1. The CDR3 consists of 15 residues. The germline V gene has CDR1 SGHRS and CDR2 YFSETQ. Losses at the gene ends were 4 bases for V and 5 bases for J; bases not matched to a gene: 5. CDR3 DNA sequence: TGCGCCAGCAGCACCGGGACAGGGGGGAACAATGAGCAGTTCTTC. Residues: CASSTGTGGNNEQFF.

This clone was recorded once. The chain employs TRBV4-1 and TRBJ2-2; 8 bases agree with TRBD1. This CDR3 has 15 residues. V was pared by 4 bases and J by 6 bases, with 7 bases of the junction left unmatched. Germline CDR1 and CDR2: MGHRA and YSYEKL. This CDR3 is CASSLYAGGSGELFF. In DNA, the CDR3 is TGCGCCAGCAGCCTATACGCAGGGGGCTCCGGGGAGCTGTTTTTT.

This clone was seen a few times. The gene calls are TRBV7-8 and TRBJ2-3; either TRBD1 or TRBD2 may fit D (6 bases each). Germline V gene data show CDR1 as SGHVS and CDR2 as FQNEAQ. The length of the CDR3 is 16 residues. V lost 3 bases and J lost 0, with 13 bases in between. CDR3 bases: TGTGCCAGCAGCTTCGTTTCGGGGGCAAGCACAGATACGCAGTATTTT. It codes for CASSFVSGASTDTQYF.

The rearrangement joins TRBV27 to TRBJ2-2; unclear D gene. The CDR3 length is 15 residues. Germline-derived CDR1 and CDR2 are MNHEY and SMNVEV (reference sequence). Trimming shortened V by 3 bases and J by 4 bases, and 12 bases separated the two germline ends. CDR3 nucleotides: TGTGCCAGCAGTTTTATTGGCGGTGCCACCGGGGAGCTGTTTTTT. Encoded protein: CASSFIGGATGELFF.

The chain carries TRBV4-1 and TRBJ1-2; possibly TRBD1 for D (6 bases). Germline CDR1 and CDR2: MGHRA and YSYEKL. CDR3 length: 14 residues. Trimming removed 0 bases from V and 5 bases from J, with 10 bases in between. The CDR3 sequence: CASSQDRGSYGYTF. The CDR3 nucleotides are TGCGCCAGCAGCCAAGACAGGGGCTCATATGGCTACACCTTC.

This clone was detected a few times. V and J are TRBV5-5 and TRBJ2-6; 10 positions agree with TRBD1. Trimming at V came to 7 bases and at J to 1 base, leaving 2 bases not matched to a gene. The CDR3 spans 15 residues. In germline, CDR1 is SGHKS, CDR2 YYEKEE (reference sequence). The CDR3 spells CASGTGVSGANVLTF. The CDR3 DNA sequence: TGTGCCAGCGGGACAGGGGTATCTGGGGCCAACGTCCTGACTTTC.

This chain connects TRBV18 to TRBJ1-6; 12 nucleotides line up with TRBD1. The germline gives CDR1 KGHSH, CDR2 LQKENI. The CDR3 contains 16 residues. The V and J ends lost 5 bases and 10 bases, in that order; junction bases with no gene match: 9. The chain's CDR3 is CASSSFRDRGQSPLHF. In DNA form, the CDR3 reads TGTGCCAGCTCATCATTCCGGGACAGGGGGCAATCACCCCTCCACTTT.

This clone qualifies as medium-sized (0.01 to 0.1%). The chain combines TRBV4-1 with TRBJ1-1, with D uncertain. CDR3 length: 13 residues. The germline V gene encodes CDR1 MGHRA and CDR2 YSYEKL. V was pared by 0 bases and J by 1 base, with 3 bases between. CDR3 nucleotide sequence: TGCGCCAGCAGCCAAGAGTGGAACACTGAAGCTTTCTTT. Protein product: CASSQEWNTEAFF.

The chain uses TRBV18 and TRBJ2-7; 7 positions agree with TRBD1. This CDR3 comprises 14 residues. Germline V gene sequence: CDR1 KGHSH, CDR2 LQKENI. V shed 3 bases and J 5 bases; nucleotides not matched to a gene: 7. For the CDR3, the DNA is TGTGCCAGCTCACCGACAGGGAAATCACACGAGCAGTACGTC. This translates into CASSPTGKSHEQYV.

The V call is TRBV6-1, the J call TRBJ2-2; D is uncertain. The CDR3 length is 15 residues. Deletions cut 7 bases from V and 4 bases from J, with 16 bases between. The germline gives CDR1 MNHNS, CDR2 SASEGT. CDR3 in DNA: TGTGCCAGCACCTTATCGGACGGTAGCACCGGGGAGCTGTTTTTT. This translates into CASTLSDGSTGELFF.

The chain couples TRBV5-1 to TRBJ1-1, with 8 bases that match TRBD1. After removal of 4 bases from V and 4 bases from J, the junction contained 6 bases not matched to a gene. The V gene's germline CDR1 is SGHRS and CDR2 YFSETQ. CDR3 length: 14 residues. CDR3 residues: CASSPTGVPTEAFF. The CDR3 bases are TGCGCCAGCAGCCCGACAGGGGTTCCCACTGAAGCTTTCTTT.